This TCR beta chain was obtained from a study of control samples from healthy donors and cancer patients. TCRdb's table, derived via immunoSEQ multiplex PCR, lists solely in-frame clones and lacks some. The table has under 70,000 clones, about 90% seen once. The CDR3 spans 12 residues. The clonotype was recovered from a man aged 55 to 69 with head and neck cancer. The sample was PBMCs. The J gene is TRBJ1-1, the V gene TRBV21-1; the table's D call, TRBD1, was not checked against the DNA. TRBV21-1 is given as a pseudogene. This CDR3 is CASSKFGPEAFF. The CDR3 DNA is TGTGCCAGCAGCAAATTTGGCCCTGAAGCTTTCTTT.